The text below deals with one T cell receptor beta chain. CDR3 length: 16 amino acids. Trimming at V came to 3 bases and at J to 1 base, leaving 7 bases not matched to a gene. Germline CDR1 MNHEY, CDR2 SMNVEV (reference sequence). These data originate in a study of cytomegalovirus exposure and HLA in healthy donors. Primers included in the PCR were 60 Vbeta and 13 Jbeta primers. This table comes from immunoSEQ multiplex PCR, and its TCRdb copy is limited to in-frame clones, with some not included. This sample has around 86,000 clones, with 70% to 85% found just once. The material sequenced was PBMCs. The chain carries TRBV27 and TRBJ2-7; 9 bases match TRBD1. The origin of this receptor is a man aged 50-60 years in good health and CMV-seropositive. In DNA form, the CDR3 reads TGTGCCAGCAGTTTCCGGACAGGGGTTCGGTCCTACGAGCAGTACTTC. It encodes CASSFRTGVRSYEQYF.